These 28 T cell receptor beta chains were all obtained from the same sample, sequenced in a study of cytomegalovirus exposure and HLA in healthy donors. PCR primers comprised 60 Vbeta and 13 Jbeta primers. Here immunoSEQ multiplex PCR was the method, and the copy in TCRdb shows in-frame clones only, minus some. The table lists about 160,000 clones, approximately 88% of them singletons. The sequencing input was PBMCs. The source of these receptors is a woman aged 25 to 39 in good health and CMV-seronegative.

The chain couples TRBV2 to TRBJ1-5; 11 positions match TRBD1. Trimming took 6 bases from V and 6 from J; bases not matched to a gene: 7. The germline V gene has CDR1 SNHLY and CDR2 FYNNEI. CDR3 length equals 15 residues. The chain's CDR3 is CASRRDRGEGQPQHF. The CDR3 DNA reads TGTGCCAGCAGAAGGGACAGGGGGGAGGGTCAGCCCCAGCATTTT.

This clone has only one observation. This chain uses TRBV9 with TRBJ1-4, with D perhaps matching TRBD1 (6 bases). Germline lookup yields CDR1 SGDLS and CDR2 YYNGEE. Trimming left V 3 bases short and J 8 bases short, with 17 bases between. The CDR3 length is 15 residues. The CDR3 here is CASSAFGGLGEKLFF. The DNA of the CDR3 is TGTGCCAGCAGCGCTTTCGGGGGGCTGGGGGAAAAACTGTTTTTT. The whole variable domain, filled in from reference TRBV9 and TRBJ1-4, reads DSGVTQTPKHLITATGQRVTLRCSPRSGDLSVYWYQQSLDQGLQFLIQYYNGEERAKGNILERFSAQQFPDLHSELNLSSLELGDSALYFCASSAFGGLGEKLFFGSGTQLSVL.

This clone was counted a few times. J is TRBJ1-1 and V is TRBV6-4; a possible D gene is TRBD1 (6 bases). The V and J ends lost 6 bases and 1 base respectively, with 15 bases between them. Looked up from germline, CDR1 is MRHNA and CDR2 is SNTAGT. This CDR3 region has 15 residues. This CDR3 reads CASREVDRENTEAFF. CDR3 in DNA: TGTGCCAGCAGGGAGGTGGACAGAGAGAACACTGAAGCTTTCTTT.

As DNA, the CDR3 is TGTGCCAGCAGTGTAGGTAGCGGTCCCTACAATGAGCAGTTCTTC. Its protein product is CASSVGSGPYNEQFF. The gene calls are TRBV6-4 and TRBJ2-1; weak D call: TRBD2 (6 bases). The germline V gene has CDR1 MRHNA and CDR2 SNTAGT. CDR3 length: 15 amino acids. V gave up 4 bases and J gave up 2 bases, with 12 bases separating them.

V and J are TRBV27 and TRBJ1-2, with TRBD1 matching over 10 bases. The ends lost 7 bases at V and 5 bases at J; junction bases unmatched: 4. The length of the CDR3 is 13 residues. Germline CDR1 MNHEY, CDR2 SMNVEV (reference sequence). CDR3 sequence (DNA): TGTGCCAGCATGCGACAGGGGGCGTATGGCTACACCTTC. Its protein is CASMRQGAYGYTF.

This clone appeared once. This rearrangement joins TRBV4-1 to TRBJ1-1, with D possibly TRBD1 on 6 matching bases. V was clipped by 4 bases and J by 1 base, with 10 bases between them. Per the germline V gene, CDR1 is MGHRA and CDR2 is YSYEKL. CDR3 size: 14 residues. The CDR3 coding sequence is TGCGCCAGCAGCCGGGTGGGGGCGAACACTGAAGCTTTCTTT. Its protein product is CASSRVGANTEAFF.

The V gene is TRBV28, the J gene TRBJ1-5, with D uncertain. The V end was cut by 6 bases, the J end by 3 bases, with 3 bases between. The V gene's germline CDR1 is MDHEN and CDR2 SYDVKM. The CDR3 loop spans 11 amino acids. CDR3 loop: CASSHNQPQHF. The CDR3 DNA follows: TGTGCCAGCAGCCACAATCAGCCCCAGCATTTT. Full variable domain (outside the CDR3, taken from reference TRBV28 and TRBJ1-5): DVKVTQSSRYLVKRTGEKVFLECVQDMDHENMFWYRQDPGLGLRLIYFSYDVKMKEKGDIPEGYSVSREKKERFSLILESASTNQTSMYLCASSHNQPQHFGDGTRLSIL.

This chain links TRBV5-1 with TRBJ2-2; 7 bases line up with TRBD2. This CDR3 has 15 amino acids. Germline CDR1 reads SGHRS; CDR2 reads YFSETQ. V gave up 5 bases and J gave up 0 bases; unmatched junction bases: 4. The CDR3 is CASRRSGTNTGELFF. The CDR3 coding sequence is TGCGCCAGCAGGAGAAGCGGGACGAACACCGGGGAGCTGTTTTTT.

The chain combines TRBV20-1 with TRBJ1-2, with D unresolved. The CDR3 extends over 11 amino acids. Per germline, CDR1 DFQATT and CDR2 SNEGSKA (reference sequence). Trimming took off 2 bases at V and 6 bases at J, with 7 bases between the two ends. The CDR3, as DNA: TGCAGTGCTAGAAGGCGGGATGGCTACACCTTC. This encodes CSARRRDGYTF.

The J gene is TRBJ2-3, the V gene TRBV11-2, with D possibly TRBD2 on 6 matching bases. The CDR3 extends over 14 amino acids. Germline CDR1 SGHAT, CDR2 FQNNGV. V was shortened by 5 bases and J by 2 bases, with 11 bases between the two germline ends. In DNA form, the CDR3 reads TGTGCCAGCAGCATACTAGCTACCACAGATACGCAGTATTTT. It translates to CASSILATTDTQYF. The full variable domain, rest sourced from reference TRBV11-2 and TRBJ2-3, is EAGVAQSPRYKIIEKRQSVAFWCNPISGHATLYWYQQILGQGPKLLIQFQNNGVVDDSQLPKDRFSAERLKGVDSTLKIQPAKLEDSAVYLCASSILATTDTQYFGPGTRLTVL.

This chain connects TRBV7-9 to TRBJ1-2, with a possible D match to TRBD1 (5 bases). CDR1 SEHNR and CDR2 FQNEAQ come from the germline V gene (reference sequence). V lost 1 base to trimming and J lost 4 bases, with 13 bases between them. This CDR3 region has 15 residues. This CDR3 reads CASSLEVQGSYGYTF. The CDR3 bases are TGTGCCAGCAGCTTAGAGGTTCAGGGAAGCTATGGCTACACCTTC.

Regarding this clone: One end of the junction does not line up with germline, which may come from a read error. The CDR3 DNA sequence: TGTGCCAGCAGCTTCGGAGGGTTGGAGTATGGCTACCCCTTC. Translation gives CASSFGGLEYGYPF. The rearrangement joins TRBV6-5 to TRBJ1-2; D is undetermined. This CDR3 is built from 14 residues. Germline-derived CDR1 and CDR2 are MNHEY and SVGAGI.

The table lists this clone with a few counts. J is TRBJ1-1 and V is TRBV15; TRBD1 is a possible D gene (5 bases). CDR1 LNHNV and CDR2 YYDKDF come from the germline V gene (reference sequence). With 3 bases removed from V and 0 bases from J, the gap between germline ends came to 5 bases. This CDR3 contains 13 residues. The CDR3 coding sequence is TGTGCCACCAGCAGGGGGCTGAACACTGAAGCTTTCTTT. Translation gives CATSRGLNTEAFF.

The rearrangement links TRBV30 to TRBJ2-5; the D gene is possibly TRBD2 (5 bases). V dropped 0 bases and J dropped 2 bases, with 13 bases sitting between them. Germline loops: CDR1 GTSNPN, CDR2 SVGIG (reference sequence). This CDR3 contains 15 residues. The CDR3 DNA reads as TGTGCCTGGAGTGTACGGAGGTTTCCTCAAGAGACCCAGTACTTC. Protein product: CAWSVRRFPQETQYF.

The V and J genes are TRBV10-1 and TRBJ2-2; 16 nucleotides align to TRBD2. CDR1 WNHNN and CDR2 SYGVQD come from the germline V gene (reference sequence). V shed 0 bases, J shed 6 bases, and the junction held 7 bases outside the gene matches. The CDR3 sequence is 19 residues long. The CDR3 DNA is TGCGCCAGCAGTGAGTCCCGGGGACTAGCGGGGGGGTACCCCGGGGAGCTGTTTTTT. It yields the protein CASSESRGLAGGYPGELFF.

The count of this clone is one. The chain joins TRBV27 to TRBJ2-7; D is ambiguous. The CDR3 loop spans 14 amino acids. Germline V gene sequence: CDR1 MNHEY, CDR2 SMNVEV (reference sequence). Trimming cost V 5 bases and J 0 bases, with 11 bases left between them. CDR3 coding DNA: TGTGCCAGCAGTGCGAGCCGTAGCTCCTACGAGCAGTACTTC. Its protein product is CASSASRSSYEQYF.

Points on this clone: The sample has other DNA sequences that encode this CDR3 too. CDR3 amino acids: CASSAAGGYNEQFF. In nucleotides, the CDR3 is TGCGCCAGCAGTGCCGCAGGGGGGTACAATGAGCAGTTCTTC. V is TRBV5-1 and J is TRBJ2-1, with D tentatively TRBD1 (7 bases). The CDR3 has 14 amino acids. The V and J ends lost 5 bases and 4 bases respectively, with 13 bases between them. Germline-derived CDR1 and CDR2 are SGHRS and YFSETQ.

The chain carries TRBV10-3 and TRBJ2-7; no reliable D call. Deletions cut 2 bases from V and 3 bases from J, with 5 bases between. Germline CDR1 reads ENHRY; CDR2 reads SYGVKD. The CDR3 covers 12 residues. Written as DNA, the CDR3 is TGTGCCATCAGTGAGCTACTCTACGAGCAGTACTTC. It encodes CAISELLYEQYF.

The chain couples TRBV23-1 to TRBJ2-7; 7 nucleotides line up with TRBD1. TRBV23-1 qualifies as an ORF whose function is uncertain. There are 16 residues in the CDR3. V was pared by 4 bases and J by 2 bases, with 11 bases of the junction left unmatched. CDR3 loop: CASSLSPPGQTYEQYF. The CDR3 DNA follows: TGCGCCAGCAGTCTAAGCCCCCCGGGACAGACCTACGAGCAGTACTTC.

The V gene is TRBV4-3, the J gene TRBJ2-1; TRBD1 matches at 7 bases. Germline V gene sequence: CDR1 LGHNA, CDR2 YSLEER. This CDR3 has 14 amino acids. The ends lost 1 base at V and 3 bases at J; junction bases unmatched: 0. As DNA, the CDR3 is TGCGCCAGCAGCCAAGCAGGGGGCTACAATGAGCAGTTCTTC. It is translated as CASSQAGGYNEQFF.

This clone appeared once. V is TRBV4-1 and J is TRBJ2-5; weak D call: TRBD2 (5 bases). V shed 0 bases and J shed 4 bases, with 18 bases lying between them. CDR3 length: 17 amino acids. CDR1 and CDR2 (germline): MGHRA, YSYEKL. The CDR3 reads CASSQDGIGRVGETQYF. CDR3 sequence (DNA): TGCGCCAGCAGCCAAGATGGGATAGGGCGGGTAGGAGAGACCCAGTACTTC.

The V and J genes are TRBV19 and TRBJ1-1; D possibly corresponds to TRBD1 (6 bases). From germline, CDR1 is LNHDA and CDR2 SQIVND (reference sequence). There are 17 residues in the CDR3. With 9 bases removed from V and 3 bases from J, the gap between germline ends came to 26 bases. CDR3 DNA sequence: TGTGCCAGAGGAAGGCGGGGGCCTAAGGGTGTGTACACTGAAGCTTTCTTT. Protein: CARGRRGPKGVYTEAFF.

The rearrangement uses TRBV10-3 and TRBJ1-1, with TRBD1 identical over 7 bases. CDR1 and CDR2 from the germline V gene are ENHRY and SYGVKD. The CDR3 loop spans 13 amino acids. Trimming took 8 bases from V and 3 from J; bases not matched to a gene: 6. The CDR3 DNA reads TGTGCCATCCGCCCAGGGGGTGACACTGAAGCTTTCTTT. As protein: CAIRPGGDTEAFF.

The chain is built from TRBV6-4 and TRBJ1-2; tentatively, D is TRBD1 (6 bases). V lost 3 bases, J lost 2 bases, and 13 bases lay in between. The CDR3 runs 15 residues. Germline-derived CDR1 and CDR2 are MRHNA and SNTAGT. The CDR3 reads CASSEDSYSNYGYTF. The CDR3 region has the DNA TGTGCCAGCAGTGAGGACAGTTATTCCAACTATGGCTACACCTTC.

The V and J genes are TRBV27 and TRBJ2-7; TRBD2 agrees at 8 bases. The germline CDR1 and CDR2 sequences are MNHEY and SMNVEV (reference sequence). After removal of 3 bases from V and 6 bases from J, the junction contained 4 bases not matched to a gene. CDR3 length equals 13 residues. CDR3 DNA: TGTGCCAGCAGTTTGAGCGGGAGTGGCGAGCAGTACTTC. It translates to CASSLSGSGEQYF.

This chain uses TRBV27 with TRBJ2-5, with TRBD2 as a possible D gene (6 bases). This CDR3 contains 14 residues. V was shortened by 3 bases and J by 4 bases, with 12 bases between the two germline ends. Germline V gives CDR1 MNHEY, CDR2 SMNVEV (reference sequence). CDR3 loop: CASSFGGPRETQYF. As DNA, the CDR3 is TGTGCCAGCAGTTTCGGAGGGCCCCGAGAGACCCAGTACTTC.

The genes are TRBV5-1 and TRBJ1-2; 7 nucleotides match TRBD1. This CDR3 is 16 amino acids long. Germline trimming cut 0 bases from V and 7 bases from J; bases unmatched to any gene: 12. Per the germline V gene, CDR1 is SGHRS and CDR2 is YFSETQ. The chain's CDR3 is CASSLEGGGRRGGYTF. Here the CDR3 DNA reads TGCGCCAGCAGCTTGGAAGGAGGGGGCAGAAGGGGTGGCTACACCTTC.

As DNA, the CDR3 is TGTGCCAGCAGCTTCCTAGCGGGGGAGGACGAGCAGTACTTC. Translating gives CASSFLAGEDEQYF. The rearrangement joins TRBV5-6 to TRBJ2-7; 10 bases align to TRBD2. CDR1 SGHDT and CDR2 YYEEEE come from the germline V gene. The junction had 4 bases not matched to a gene; V was cut back by 2 bases and J by 5 bases. The CDR3 covers 14 residues.